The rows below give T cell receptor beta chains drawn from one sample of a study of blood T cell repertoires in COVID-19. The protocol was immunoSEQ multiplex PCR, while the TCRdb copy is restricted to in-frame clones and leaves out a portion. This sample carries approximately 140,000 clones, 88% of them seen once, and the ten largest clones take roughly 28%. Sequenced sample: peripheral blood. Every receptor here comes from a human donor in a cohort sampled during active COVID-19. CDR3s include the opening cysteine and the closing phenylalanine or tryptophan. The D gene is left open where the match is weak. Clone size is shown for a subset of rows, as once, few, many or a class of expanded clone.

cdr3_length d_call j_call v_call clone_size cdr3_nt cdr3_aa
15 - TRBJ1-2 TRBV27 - TGTGCCAGCAGTTTAGGAGGGATTGGTTCCTATGGCTACACCTTC CASSLGGIGSYGYTF
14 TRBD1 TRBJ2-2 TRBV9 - TGTGCCAGCCAAGGACAGGTCGGGACCGGGGAGCTGTTTTTT CASQGQVGTGELFF
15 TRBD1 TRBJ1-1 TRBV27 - TGTGCCAGCCAGGGGGGACAGGGGGTTCACACTGAAGCTTTCTTT CASQGGQGVHTEAFF
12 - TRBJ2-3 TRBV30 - TGTGCCTGGAGTGTACGAGCGGATACGCAGTATTTT CAWSVRADTQYF
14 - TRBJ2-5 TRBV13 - TGTGCCAGCAGCCCTACAAGGACACAGGAGACCCAGTACTTC CASSPTRTQETQYF
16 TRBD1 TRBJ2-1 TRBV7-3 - TGTGCCAGCAGCCCTTACCCCGGACAGGGGTCGCATGAGCAGTTCTTC CASSPYPGQGSHEQFF
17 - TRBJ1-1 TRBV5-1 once TGCGCCAGCAGCTTTGGCCTTACGGCCGGCGGAAAGGCTGAAGCTTTCTTT CASSFGLTAGGKAEAFF
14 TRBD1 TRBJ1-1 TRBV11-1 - TGTGCCAGCACTCCGGACAGGGGGTACACTGAAGCTTTCTTT CASTPDRGYTEAFF
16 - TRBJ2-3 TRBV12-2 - TGTGCAAGTCGCTTACTGCTAGCGGGGGGGCCGGATACGCAGTATTTT CASRLLLAGGPDTQYF
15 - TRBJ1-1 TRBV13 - TGTGCTAGCAGCTTATGGGGACAATTTAACACTGAAGCTTTCTTT CASSLWGQFNTEAFF
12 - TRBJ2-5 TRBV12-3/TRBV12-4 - TGTGCCAGCAGCCTACGGGTGGAGACCCAGTACTTC CASSLRVETQYF
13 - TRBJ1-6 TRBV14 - TGTGCCAGCAGCCTTCAGTATAATTCACCCCTCCACTTT CASSLQYNSPLHF
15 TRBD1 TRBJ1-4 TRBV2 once TGTGCCAGCACCGGACAGGGAACAACTAATGAAAAACTGTTTTTT CASTGQGTTNEKLFF
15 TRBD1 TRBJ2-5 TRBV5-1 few TGCGCCAGCAGCTCGAGGGGACAGGGTATAGAGACCCAGTACTTC CASSSRGQGIETQYF
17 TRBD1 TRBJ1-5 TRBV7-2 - TGTGCCAGCAGCAATCTTGGGACAGCACATAGCAATCAGCCCCAGCATTTT CASSNLGTAHSNQPQHF
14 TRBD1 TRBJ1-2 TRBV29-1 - TGCAGCGTGGCGGAGACAGGGGGCTACTATGGCTACACCTTC CSVAETGGYYGYTF
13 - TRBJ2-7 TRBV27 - TGTGCCAGCAGAGGGGACTCCTCCTACGAGCAGTACTTC CASRGDSSYEQYF
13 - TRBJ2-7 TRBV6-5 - TGTGCCAGCAGCGCTAACGGGGGTCCCGAGCAGTACTTC CASSANGGPEQYF
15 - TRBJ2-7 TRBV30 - TGTGCCTGGAGTAGAGGTCTCGGGACAAGGTACGAGCAGTACTTC CAWSRGLGTRYEQYF
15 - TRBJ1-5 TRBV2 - TGTGCCAGCAGTGAAGAAGGGGGGGGCCAGAGTCCCCAGCATTTT CASSEEGGGQSPQHF
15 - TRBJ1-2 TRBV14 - TGTGCCAGCAGCCTTCCGGGAGAAGCGGGCTATGGCTACACCTTC CASSLPGEAGYGYTF
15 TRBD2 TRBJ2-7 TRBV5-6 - TGTGCCAGCAGCTCCCGGGGACTAGCTCGATACGAGCAGTACTTC CASSSRGLARYEQYF
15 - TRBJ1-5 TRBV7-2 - TGTGCCAGCAGCTTTATTTTTAGCCCGGATCAGCCCCAGCATTTT CASSFIFSPDQPQHF
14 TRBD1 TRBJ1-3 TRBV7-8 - TGTGCCAGCAGCTTAGGAGGGGGCGCGGACACCATATATTTT CASSLGGGADTIYF
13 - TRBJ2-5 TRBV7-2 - TGTGCCAGCAGTTCAAAGGCGGGGGAGACCCAGTACTTC CASSSKAGETQYF
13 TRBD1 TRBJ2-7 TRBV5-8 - TGTGCCAGCGCAGTCTACAGGGGCCACGAGCAGTACTTC CASAVYRGHEQYF
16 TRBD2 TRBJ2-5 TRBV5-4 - TGTGCCAGCAGCTTGGCCACGGGACTACACCAAGAGACCCAGTACTTC CASSLATGLHQETQYF
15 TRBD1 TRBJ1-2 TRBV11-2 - TGTGCCAGCAGTCCCCGGGGACAGGGGGCAGGTGGCTACACCTTC CASSPRGQGAGGYTF
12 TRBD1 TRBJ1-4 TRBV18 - TGTGCCAGCTCACCTGGGACAGGGCAACTGTTTTTT CASSPGTGQLFF
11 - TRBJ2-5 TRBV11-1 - TGTGCCAGCGCGGGGAAAAAGACCCAGTACTTC CASAGKKTQYF
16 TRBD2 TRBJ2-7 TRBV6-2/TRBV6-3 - TGTGCCAGCAGTTTCCCGCCGCTAGCGGGTGTTAACGAGCAGTACTTC CASSFPPLAGVNEQYF
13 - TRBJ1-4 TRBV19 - TGTGCCAGTAGTTCAACAGGTGGGGAAAAACTGTTTTTT CASSSTGGEKLFF
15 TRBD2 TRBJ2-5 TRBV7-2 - TGTGCCAGCAGCCAAAATAGCGGGGGTGGAGAGACCCAGTACTTC CASSQNSGGGETQYF
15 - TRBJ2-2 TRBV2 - TGTGCCAGCAGTGATCTCCAGGGCAACACCGGGGAGCTGTTTTTT CASSDLQGNTGELFF
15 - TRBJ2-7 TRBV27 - TGTGCCAGCAGTCCACCGGCCAGGGCTTTCTACGAGCAGTACTTC CASSPPARAFYEQYF
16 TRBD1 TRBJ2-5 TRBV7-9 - TGTGCCAGCAGCTCGCCGGGACAGACGTACCAAGAGACCCAGTACTTC CASSSPGQTYQETQYF
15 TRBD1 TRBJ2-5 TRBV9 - TGTGCCAGCAGCGAATATACAGGGGGCGGAGAGACCCAGTACTTC CASSEYTGGGETQYF
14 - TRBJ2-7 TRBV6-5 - TGTGCCAGCAGTTACTCGATTCTAGCCTACGAGCAGTACTTC CASSYSILAYEQYF
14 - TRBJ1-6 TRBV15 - TGTGCCACCAGCAGAGATTACATAAATTCACCCCTCCACTTT CATSRDYINSPLHF
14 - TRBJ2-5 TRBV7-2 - TGTGCCAGCAGCTTCGTCCGAGTTGTAGAGACCCAGTACTTC CASSFVRVVETQYF
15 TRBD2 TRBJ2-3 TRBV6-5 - TGTGCCAGCAGTTACCGGCGGGGGGGCCAAGATACGCAGTATTTT CASSYRRGGQDTQYF
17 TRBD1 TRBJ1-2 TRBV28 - TGTGCCAGCAGTTTATTCCCCTCCCAGGGGGCTAACTATGGCTACACCTTC CASSLFPSQGANYGYTF
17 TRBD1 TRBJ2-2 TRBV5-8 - TGTGCCAGCACTATGGGGACAGGACTGAGGTTCGCCGGGGAGCTGTTTTTT CASTMGTGLRFAGELFF
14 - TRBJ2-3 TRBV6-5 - TGTGCCAGCGGCGGCGGGGTTAGCACAGATACGCAGTATTTT CASGGGVSTDTQYF
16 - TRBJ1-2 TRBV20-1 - TGCAGTGCTAGTTCGTTTCAGGGAGGAACGGACTATGGCTACACCTTC CSASSFQGGTDYGYTF
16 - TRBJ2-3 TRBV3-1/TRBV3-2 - TGTGCCAGCAGCCAAGGAGTATTAAGAGGTGGAGATACGCAGTATTTT CASSQGVLRGGDTQYF
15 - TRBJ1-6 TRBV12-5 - TGTGCTAGTGGTGCCGTGTGGGAGATGAATTCACCCCTCCACTTT CASGAVWEMNSPLHF